This TCR beta chain was retrieved from a study of shared clonotypes between healthy human individuals. Regarding the study as a whole: Across subsets, estimated richness was generally greater for naive than for memory populations. Several donors shared roughly 5% of their naive CD4 clonotypes.

This clone appeared a single time. The antigen remains undetermined. Profiling relied on immunoSEQ multiplex PCR, and the TCRdb table lists in-frame clones only, not all of them. This table holds fewer than 2.5 million clones, 93% found once. CDR1 and CDR2 from the germline V gene are KGHSH and LQKENI. The CDR3 contains 15 residues. Trimming removed 6 bases at V and 6 bases at J, with 17 bases between. This TCR derives from a man younger than 30 in good health. Some clones in this sample may be carry-over from other donors' samples. J is TRBJ1-4 and V is TRBV18, with D possibly matching TRBD1 (6 bases). The sequenced material came from naive CD4+ T cells from PBMCs. As to subset: CD45RA+ positively selected. Written as DNA, the CDR3 is TGTGCCAGCTCGCCTAACAGGGAAGACTATGAAAAACTGTTTTTT. Translated: CASSPNREDYEKLFF.